One sample yielded the 2 T cell receptor beta chains listed below, sequenced in a study of blood T cell repertoires in COVID-19. Measured with immunoSEQ multiplex PCR; TCRdb has only the in-frame clones, and not every one. The table lists 16,000 or so clones, approximately 90% of them singletons, with approximately 10% in the top ten. Sequenced input: peripheral blood. Receptors originate from a man older than 75 with acute or convalescent COVID-19.

The chain couples TRBV19 to TRBJ2-7, with TRBD1 as a possible D gene (6 bases). V dropped 4 bases and J dropped 2 bases, with 12 bases sitting between them. Germline lookup yields CDR1 LNHDA and CDR2 SQIVND (reference sequence). This CDR3 spans 14 amino acids. The CDR3 DNA reads TGTGCCAGTAGTAGGGGCAGGGGCGCCTACGAGCAGTACTTC. This translates into CASSRGRGAYEQYF.

This clone appeared a single time. V is TRBV6-1 and J is TRBJ2-5; 10 nucleotides agree with TRBD1. Germline V lookup: CDR1 MNHNS, CDR2 SASEGT. This CDR3 region has 14 residues. Trimming cost V 0 bases and J 8 bases; bases outside gene matches: 3. DNA for the CDR3: TGTGCCAGCAGTGAAGCGGGGGACAGGGGAACCCAGTACTTC. Protein: CASSEAGDRGTQYF.